This is a list of T cell receptor beta chains from one sample in a study of Graves' ophthalmopathy and Graves' hyperthyroidism. TCRdb re-derived calls from the multiplex PCR reads in MiXCR, one entry per CDR3 protein. The sample shows 450,000 or so distinct CDR3 sequences, approximately 14% of them seen only once. What was sequenced was blood. The receptors were sampled from a woman in her twenties or thirties with Graves' ophthalmopathy. CDR3s include the opening cysteine and the closing phenylalanine or tryptophan. Fields, in order: CDR3 DNA, CDR3 protein, J gene, clone size, V gene, D gene. The D gene is left open where the match is weak. Size is stated as once, few, many or a size class.

DNA: TGTGCCAGCAGCAACCGACAGGGGGTAGAGACCCAGTACTTC
CDR3: CASSNRQGVETQYF
J: TRBJ2-5
size: many
V: TRBV7-9
D: TRBD1

DNA: TGTGCCAGCAGTTCCACCACAGGGGAGCTGTTTTTT
CDR3: CASSSTTGELFF
J: TRBJ2-2
size: many
V: TRBV27
D: .

DNA: TGTGCCATCCCGACTAGCGGGAGTCAGACCGGGGAGCTGTTTTTT
CDR3: CAIPTSGSQTGELFF
J: TRBJ2-2
size: many
V: TRBV10-3
D: TRBD2

DNA: TGTGCCAGCAGCTTAGGTCGGGGGGCCTACACTGAAGCTTTCTTT
CDR3: CASSLGRGAYTEAFF
J: TRBJ1-1
size: many
V: TRBV7-3
D: .

DNA: TGCAGTGCTAGAGATCCGGAGCGAACTACCTACGAGCAGTACTTC
CDR3: CSARDPERTTYEQYF
J: TRBJ2-7
size: many
V: TRBV20-1
D: .

DNA: TGTGCCAGCATGGGACGGCTAAAGGAGACCCAGTACTTC
CDR3: CASMGRLKETQYF
J: TRBJ2-5
size: many
V: TRBV2
D: .

DNA: TGCAGTGCTAGACAGCCCCGGGGAGGGGGCAAAAACATTAAGTACTTC
CDR3: CSARQPRGGGKNIKYF
J: TRBJ2-4
size: few
V: TRBV20-1
D: .

DNA: TGTGCCAGCAGCCGGGCCGGCGGGGGTTCTTACGAGCAGTACTTC
CDR3: CASSRAGGGSYEQYF
J: TRBJ2-7
size: many
V: TRBV7-6
D: TRBD2

DNA: TGTGCCAGCAGCTTAGAGAGCCGGGACACCTCCCTAAAGCAGTACTTC
CDR3: CASSLESRDTSLKQYF
J: TRBJ2-7
size: many
V: TRBV11-2
D: .

DNA: TGTGCCAGCAGTTACACTGACGAGGCTGAGACCCAGTACTTC
CDR3: CASSYTDEAETQYF
J: TRBJ2-5
size: many
V: TRBV6-5
D: .

DNA: TGTGCCAGCAGTGGTTGGGCCCACGGGGCCAACGTCCTGACTTTC
CDR3: CASSGWAHGANVLTF
J: TRBJ2-6
size: many
V: TRBV9
D: .

DNA: TGTGCCAGTAGCCCTGTGGGGCATTCAAACTATGGCTACACCTTC
CDR3: CASSPVGHSNYGYTF
J: TRBJ1-2
size: many
V: TRBV19
D: .

DNA: TGTGCCAGCAGCGCCTGGTCCCACACTGAAGCTTTCTTT
CDR3: CASSAWSHTEAFF
J: TRBJ1-1
size: many
V: TRBV9
D: .

DNA: TGTGCCAGCAGCTCCGGACAGCTCAGGGGCAATCAGCCCCAGCATTTT
CDR3: CASSSGQLRGNQPQHF
J: TRBJ1-5
size: many
V: TRBV28
D: .

DNA: TGTGCCAGCAGCCAGAGACAGGGGATCTATGGCTACACCTTC
CDR3: CASSQRQGIYGYTF
J: TRBJ1-2
size: many
V: TRBV14
D: TRBD1

DNA: TGTGCCAGCAGCTTAAGGCGGAGGGAGGAGACCCAGTACTTC
CDR3: CASSLRRREETQYF
J: TRBJ2-5
size: many
V: TRBV11-2
D: .

DNA: TGTGCCAGCAGCGCGACAGTATATAGCAATCAGCCCCAGCATTTT
CDR3: CASSATVYSNQPQHF
J: TRBJ1-5
size: many
V: TRBV5-5
D: .